Reported below is one T cell receptor (beta chain). What it binds is unknown. The CDR3 runs 19 residues. The germline V gene has CDR1 LGHNA and CDR2 YNFKEQ. V was trimmed by 0 bases and J by 2 bases, leaving 21 bases between them. These data originate in a study of CD8 T cells in ankylosing spondylitis. General study findings and limits: There were earlier reports of some motif variants in reactive arthritis synovial fluid and blood.

Scientists made TCR beta libraries using quantitative 5'-RACE with molecular barcodes. TCRdb re-derived calls from the 5' RACE reads in MiXCR, one entry per CDR3 protein. This sample has a few hundred thousand distinct CDR3 sequences, with about 19% found just once. The specimen was blood, either unsorted or a sorted T cell fraction (not recorded which). The receptor comes from a male donor with ankylosing spondylitis or in good health (not recorded which). The chain uses TRBV4-2 and TRBJ2-3; the D call may be TRBD1 or TRBD2 (5 bases each). As DNA, the CDR3 is TGTGCCAGCAGCCAAGATACCCGTGGGGCGAGAGGGTACACAGATACGCAGTATTTT. It codes for CASSQDTRGARGYTDTQYF.